Below are 9 T cell receptor beta chains sequenced from a single sample in a study of T cells after yellow fever vaccination. Each CDR3 protein is one row after TCRdb ran MiXCR on the 5' RACE reads. Found here are hundreds of thousands of distinct CDR3 sequences, roughly an eighth of them singletons; the top ten hold under 15%. The sequenced sample was PBMCs, obtained on the day of the yellow fever booster vaccination. These receptors came from a man in his thirties or forties who received the YFV17D yellow fever vaccine.

This clonotype was counted once. This sequence may be a read error, since a much larger clone differs from it by one base. This chain joins TRBV15 and TRBJ2-7, with a weak D call TRBD1 (5 bases). CDR3 length: 14 amino acids. CDR1 and CDR2 (germline): LNHNV, YYDKDF (reference sequence). In DNA form, the CDR3 reads TGTGCCGCCAGCAGAGATCCAGGGACCTACGAGCAGTACTTC. It is translated as CAASRDPGTYEQYF.

In its sample, this clonotype was seen a few times. CDR3 nucleotide sequence: TGTGCCAGCTCAGACCAGGGCAGTACCTACGAGCAGTACTTC. Translating gives CASSDQGSTYEQYF. The gene calls are TRBV18 and TRBJ2-7; the D gene is possibly TRBD1 (5 bases). CDR1 is KGHSH and CDR2 is LQKENI in the germline V gene. This CDR3 region has 14 residues. The germline V and J ends were trimmed by 5 bases and 2 bases, with 13 bases remaining between them.

This clonotype has only a few counts. The chain uses TRBV13 and TRBJ2-2, with D unresolved. CDR1 and CDR2 (germline): PRHDT, FYEKMQ (reference sequence). V lost 11 bases and J lost 12, with 7 bases in between. The CDR3 consists of 8 residues. The CDR3 sequence is CAGSKLFF. For the CDR3, the DNA is TGTGCCGGATCTAAGCTGTTTTTT.

V is TRBV5-1 and J is TRBJ2-4; 8 positions agree with TRBD1. The V segment lost 2 bases and the J segment 0 bases; nucleotides outside the gene matches: 10. Germline values: CDR1 SGHRS, CDR2 YFSETQ. The CDR3 totals 18 residues. The CDR3 loop is CASSFGQGGIIAKNIQYF. The DNA for the CDR3 is TGCGCCAGCAGCTTCGGACAGGGCGGAATAATAGCCAAAAACATTCAGTACTTC. The complete variable domain, with remaining parts taken from reference TRBV5-1 and TRBJ2-4, reads KAGVTQTPRYLIKTRGQQVTLSCSPISGHRSVSWYQQTPGQGLQFLFEYFSETQRNKGNFPGRFSGRQFSNSRSEMNVSTLELGDSALYLCASSFGQGGIIAKNIQYFGAGTRLSVL.

The chain recombines TRBV7-2 with TRBJ2-5, with D maybe TRBD2 (6 bases). This CDR3 region has 15 residues. V lost 5 bases to trimming and J lost 1 base, with 14 bases between them. Germline CDR1 reads SGHTA; CDR2 reads FQGNSA. The CDR3 DNA reads as TGTGCCAGCAGCCAACCCTTAGCGGCCCAAGAGACCCAGTACTTC. Translation: CASSQPLAAQETQYF.

This clonotype has a handful of counts. This chain connects TRBV7-3 to TRBJ2-1; the D is unclear. This CDR3 has 14 amino acids. Germline V gene data show CDR1 as SGHTA and CDR2 as FQGTGA. V lost 5 bases to trimming and J lost 7 bases, with 15 bases between them. The CDR3 spells CASSLNGRFNEQFF. CDR3 coding DNA: TGTGCCAGCAGCCTAAACGGGCGGTTTAATGAGCAGTTCTTC.

This chain uses TRBV27 with TRBJ2-1; the match to TRBD1 covers 8 bases. Germline lookup yields CDR1 MNHEY and CDR2 SMNVEV (reference sequence). Trimming took 3 bases from V and 8 from J; bases not matched to a gene: 24. The length of the CDR3 is 20 residues. Here the CDR3 DNA reads TGTGCCAGCAGTTTTGAGGTGAATTTTTTCAGGGGGCCTTTGATAGATGAGCAGTTCTTC. Its translation is CASSFEVNFFRGPLIDEQFF.

This clonotype occurred a few times. CDR3: CASSTGHRGPETQYF. DNA of the CDR3: TGTGCCAGCAGTACCGGGCACAGGGGGCCTGAGACCCAGTACTTC. This chain connects TRBV12-3 or TRBV12-4 to TRBJ2-5; TRBD1 agrees at 9 bases. V was pared by 5 bases and J by 5 bases, with 9 bases of the junction left unmatched. The CDR3 totals 15 residues.

This clonotype was seen more than once but under ten times. The V and J genes are TRBV4-3 and TRBJ1-1, with D perhaps TRBD1 (5 bases). CDR3 length: 14 amino acids. V was clipped by 1 base and J by 5 bases, with 11 bases between them. Per the germline V gene, CDR1 is LGHNA and CDR2 is YSLEER. The DNA of the CDR3 is TGCGCCAGCAGCCAAGTAGTTAGGGGTACTGAAGCTTTCTTT. It specifies CASSQVVRGTEAFF.